The 24 T cell receptor beta chains below come from one sample, sequenced in a study of control samples from healthy donors and cancer patients. Repertoires were generated with immunoSEQ multiplex PCR, while TCRdb's copy carries only in-frame clones and drops some. In the table there are 45,000 to 70,000 clones, around 93% of which are singletons. The sequenced sample was PBMCs. The source is a man aged 25-45 years with colorectal cancer.

The count of this clone is one. The CDR3 protein is CASSYDRAETEAFF. The CDR3 DNA sequence: TGTGCCAGCAGTTACGACAGAGCGGAAACTGAAGCTTTCTTT. The chain is built from TRBV6-6 and TRBJ1-1; TRBD1 might be the D (5 bases). V lost 2 bases and J 5 bases, leaving 12 bases between the germline ends. This CDR3 contains 14 residues. The germline gives CDR1 MNHNY, CDR2 SVGAGI (reference sequence).

A remark on this clone: At one boundary the junction diverges from the germline segment, which might be a read error. The rearrangement joins TRBV7-7 to TRBJ2-7, with 8 nucleotides matching TRBD1. Per germline, CDR1 SSHAT and CDR2 FNYEAQ (reference sequence). This CDR3 spans 15 amino acids. CDR3 in amino acids: CASSLGPGGRYEQYF. DNA for the CDR3: TGTGCTAGCAGCTTAGGCCCAGGGGGCAGATACGAGCAGTACTTC.

This clone was detected only a few times. This chain uses TRBV7-2 with TRBJ2-6; 7 bases match TRBD1. Germline CDR1 is SGHTA and CDR2 is FQGNSA. V gave up 5 bases and J gave up 0 bases; unmatched junction bases: 7. The CDR3 totals 17 residues. CDR3 sequence reads: CASSPGQRVSGANVLTF. Here the CDR3 DNA reads TGTGCCAGCAGCCCGGGACAGCGAGTCTCTGGGGCCAACGTCCTGACTTTC.

The chain employs TRBV11-2 and TRBJ2-7, with 9 bases aligning to TRBD1. The CDR3 has 15 residues. The trim removed 4 bases at V and 5 bases at J, leaving 9 bases unmatched. Germline V gene lookup returns CDR1 SGHAT and CDR2 FQNNGV. In DNA form, the CDR3 reads TGTGCCAGCAGCTCCCAGGGACAGGGTTTCGACGAGCAGTACTTC. Protein product: CASSSQGQGFDEQYF.

Here the CDR3 reads CASSQGGGNTIYF. In DNA, the CDR3 is TGTGCCAGCAGCCAGGGGGGTGGAAACACCATATATTTT. The V gene is TRBV6-5, the J gene TRBJ1-3; 7 bases line up with TRBD1. The CDR3 runs 13 residues. The V gene's germline CDR1 is MNHEY and CDR2 SVGAGI. V was clipped by 6 bases and J by 3 bases; unmatched bases: 2.

The CDR3 loop is CASSVGQLNTEAFF. The CDR3 DNA sequence: TGTGCCAGCAGCGTAGGGCAGCTTAACACTGAAGCTTTCTTT. V usage is TRBV9 and J usage is TRBJ1-1; D is unresolved. The CDR3 runs to 14 residues. Trimming shortened V by 0 bases and J by 2 bases, and 8 bases separated the two germline ends. Germline V CDR1 and CDR2: SGDLS, YYNGEE.

The chain has TRBV10-3 and TRBJ2-3, with TRBD2 matching 8 bases. The germline CDR1 and CDR2 sequences are ENHRY and SYGVKD. CDR3 length: 17 residues. Trimming cost V 3 bases and J 5 bases; bases outside gene matches: 13. The chain's CDR3 is CAISEGFGRGVEDTQYF. CDR3 DNA: TGTGCCATCAGTGAAGGATTCGGGCGGGGGGTAGAAGATACGCAGTATTTT.

V and J are TRBV5-4 and TRBJ2-1; tentatively, D is TRBD2 (5 bases). Trimming left V 1 base short and J 6 bases short, with 8 bases between. CDR1 and CDR2 from the germline V gene are SGHNT and YYREEE (reference sequence). The CDR3 extends over 13 amino acids. This CDR3 reads CASSLRTFNEQFF. CDR3 nucleotides: TGTGCCAGCAGCTTGAGGACTTTCAATGAGCAGTTCTTC.

This sequence joins TRBV7-9 and TRBJ2-7; the match to TRBD2 covers 7 bases. Losses at the gene ends were 6 bases for V and 4 bases for J; bases not matched to a gene: 12. CDR1 and CDR2 (germline): SEHNR, FQNEAQ (reference sequence). This CDR3 is built from 15 residues. The CDR3 nucleotides read TGTGCCAGCAGTTCTTTGGGACTATCAAATTACGAGCAGTACGTC. Its protein product is CASSSLGLSNYEQYV.

The chain is built from TRBV7-2 and TRBJ1-4, with a weak D call TRBD1 (6 bases). V lost 5 bases and J lost 5, with 12 bases in between. The CDR3 totals 14 residues. The V gene's germline CDR1 is SGHTA and CDR2 FQGNSA. DNA for the CDR3: TGTGCCAGCAGCCCATCTAGGGGGAATGAAAAACTGTTTTTT. Translated, it gives CASSPSRGNEKLFF.

The J gene is TRBJ1-2, the V gene TRBV7-9, with TRBD1 matching over 9 bases. V was clipped by 5 bases and J by 7 bases; unmatched bases: 11. The germline CDR1 and CDR2 sequences are SEHNR and FQNEAQ (reference sequence). This CDR3 comprises 15 residues. Written as DNA, the CDR3 is TGTGCCAGCAGCCTGACAGGGGGACTCTCCCCTGGCTACACCTTC. It specifies CASSLTGGLSPGYTF. The full variable domain, with the rest looked up from reference TRBV7-9 and TRBJ1-2, is DTGVSQNPRHKITKRGQNVTFRCDPISEHNRLYWYRQTLGQGPEFLTYFQNEAQLEKSRLLSDRFSAERPKGSFSTLEIQRTEQGDSAMYLCASSLTGGLSPGYTFGSGTRLTVV.

This clone was found a few times. CDR3 sequence: CASSYSLPSNQPQHF. As DNA, the CDR3 is TGTGCCAGCAGTTATAGCCTTCCCAGCAATCAGCCCCAGCATTTT. The chain employs TRBV6-5 and TRBJ1-5; no clear D gene. Germline V CDR1 and CDR2: MNHEY, SVGAGI. V lost 3 bases and J lost 1, with 10 bases in between. The CDR3 has 15 amino acids.

CDR3 amino acids: CASSSRRALAGDFQETQYF. The CDR3 DNA follows: TGTGCCAGCAGCTCCCGGAGGGCACTAGCGGGAGACTTCCAAGAGACCCAGTACTTC. The rearrangement joins TRBV5-4 to TRBJ2-5, with 11 bases aligning to TRBD2. Germline lookup yields CDR1 SGHNT and CDR2 YYREEE (reference sequence). The CDR3 runs to 19 residues. J gave up 1 base and V 3 bases, and 14 bases lay outside the gene matches.

The J gene is TRBJ1-1, the V gene TRBV30; D is uncertain. The V gene lost 1 base and the J gene lost 10 bases, with 10 bases spanning the gap. Per the germline V gene, CDR1 is GTSNPN and CDR2 is SVGIG (reference sequence). The CDR3 extends over 11 amino acids. The CDR3 DNA sequence: TGTGCCTGGAGTGAAACCCGGGGAGCTTTCTTT. Its translation is CAWSETRGAFF. The full variable domain, in which reference TRBV30 and TRBJ1-1 provide the parts outside the CDR3, is SQTIHQWPATLVQPVGSPLSLECTVEGTSNPNLYWYRQAAGRGLQLLFYSVGIGQISSEVPQNLSASRPQDRQFILSSKKLLLSDSGFYLCAWSETRGAFFGQGTRLTVV.

This rearrangement joins TRBV18 to TRBJ2-3; 14 bases fit TRBD2. CDR3 length: 15 amino acids. Germline values: CDR1 KGHSH, CDR2 LQKENI. The J segment lost 6 bases and the V segment lost 8 bases, leaving 7 bases of the junction unmatched. The CDR3 region is CASTLGLAGEDTQYF. The CDR3, as DNA: TGTGCCAGCACCCTGGGACTAGCGGGGGAGGATACGCAGTATTTT.

V usage is TRBV6-2 or TRBV6-3 and J usage is TRBJ1-1; the D is unclear. The CDR3 consists of 14 residues. Trimming stripped 1 base from V and 5 bases from J, with 11 bases between. CDR1 and CDR2 (germline): MNHEY, SVGEGT. CDR3: CASSYWRAGTEAFF. The CDR3 DNA reads as TGTGCCAGCAGTTACTGGAGGGCCGGGACTGAAGCTTTCTTT.

The rearrangement links TRBV21-1 to TRBJ1-1; the table calls TRBD1, which could not be checked here. TRBV21-1 is reported as a pseudogene. The CDR3 sequence is 16 residues long. As DNA, the CDR3 is TGTGCCAGCAGCAATACCGGGACAGGGACTGGGAGCGCAGCTTTCTTT. Translating it yields CASSNTGTGTGSAAFF.

In this sample, this clone turned up once. The V gene is TRBV30, the J gene TRBJ2-1; tentative D call: TRBD1 (6 bases). The CDR3 totals 16 residues. Germline CDR1 reads GTSNPN; CDR2 reads SVGIG (reference sequence). The V and J ends lost 4 bases and 5 bases respectively, with 21 bases between them. DNA for the CDR3: TGTGCCTGGATCCGTCCAGGGGCCCCTAGCAACAATGAGCAGTTCTTC. Translating gives CAWIRPGAPSNNEQFF. Drawing the rest from reference TRBV30 and TRBJ2-1, the complete variable domain is SQTIHQWPATLVQPVGSPLSLECTVEGTSNPNLYWYRQAAGRGLQLLFYSVGIGQISSEVPQNLSASRPQDRQFILSSKKLLLSDSGFYLCAWIRPGAPSNNEQFFGPGTRLTVL.

The V and J genes are TRBV5-4 and TRBJ1-3; D is uncertain. The germline gives CDR1 SGHNT, CDR2 YYREEE (reference sequence). V shed 4 bases and J shed 4 bases, with 15 bases lying between them. The CDR3 is made up of 15 amino acids. CDR3 region: CASSILRTSGNTIYF. As DNA, the CDR3 is TGTGCCAGCAGCATACTCCGGACGTCGGGAAACACCATATATTTT. Complete variable domain (other parts from reference TRBV5-4 and TRBJ1-3): ETGVTQSPTHLIKTRGQQVTLRCSSQSGHNTVSWYQQALGQGPQFIFQYYREEENGRGNFPPRFSGLQFPNYSSELNVNALELDDSALYLCASSILRTSGNTIYFGEGSWLTVV.

The V gene is TRBV19, the J gene TRBJ2-2, with 7 nucleotides matching TRBD2. The germline gives CDR1 LNHDA, CDR2 SQIVND (reference sequence). The V and J ends lost 7 bases and 0 bases, in that order; junction bases with no gene match: 11. This CDR3 has 17 residues. CDR3 coding DNA: TGTGCCAGTACCAAGGCAGGTAGCGGGTCGAACACCGGGGAGCTGTTTTTT. Its protein is CASTKAGSGSNTGELFF. Looking up the rest from reference TRBV19 and TRBJ2-2 gives the full variable domain: DGGITQSPKYLFRKEGQNVTLSCEQNLNHDAMYWYRQDPGQGLRLIYYSQIVNDFQKGDIAEGYSVSREKKESFPLTVTSAQKNPTAFYLCASTKAGSGSNTGELFFGEGSRLTVL.

The chain is built from TRBV11-3 and TRBJ2-3, with D possibly matching TRBD1 (8 bases). The CDR3 extends over 16 amino acids. V was pared by 6 bases and J by 3 bases, with 19 bases between. Germline assignment: CDR1 SGHNT and CDR2 YENEEA. This CDR3 is CASSQRTGRETDTQYF. The CDR3 DNA follows: TGTGCCAGCAGTCAAAGGACAGGGAGGGAGACAGATACGCAGTATTTT.

This sequence joins TRBV13 and TRBJ2-3; TRBD1 matches 9 bases. CDR1 is PRHDT, CDR2 FYEKMQ, per germline (reference sequence). The J segment lost 0 bases and the V segment lost 5 bases, leaving 3 bases of the junction unmatched. CDR3 length: 15 residues. CDR3 amino acids: CASSPDRGSTDTQYF. DNA for the CDR3: TGTGCCAGCAGCCCCGACAGGGGGAGCACAGATACGCAGTATTTT.

This clone was picked up one time. V gene TRBV3-1 (or the pseudogene TRBV3-2) combines with J gene TRBJ1-3; D is uncertain. The CDR3 extends over 14 amino acids. The V gene's germline CDR1 is LGHDT and CDR2 YNNKEL (reference sequence). The V gene lost 4 bases and the J gene lost 2 bases, with 9 bases spanning the gap. This CDR3 is CASSPLLTGNTIYF. The CDR3 bases are TGTGCCAGCAGCCCTCTCCTGACTGGAAACACCATATATTTT.

The rearrangement links TRBV3-1 (or the pseudogene TRBV3-2) to TRBJ1-1; D unclear. This CDR3 comprises 15 residues. Trimming took 5 bases from V and 4 from J, leaving 17 bases between them. Per germline, CDR1 LGHDT and CDR2 YNNKEL (reference sequence). The DNA for the CDR3 is TGTGCCAGCAGCAAGGTTTCGGGTCGGGGCACTGAAGCTTTCTTT. Its protein product is CASSKVSGRGTEAFF.